Listed below are T cell receptor beta chains from one sample, sequenced in a study of cytomegalovirus exposure and HLA in healthy donors. Sequenced by immunoSEQ multiplex PCR; TCRdb stores in-frame clones only, minus some. Of over 120,000 clones listed, roughly 70% are singletons. Source material: PBMCs. The receptors were gathered from a young man in good health and CMV-seronegative. Each CDR3 is given without its conserved first and last residue.

cdr3_aa j_call v_call
ASSLASAGQT TRBJ1-2 TRBV7-6
ASSLTTRYEQY TRBJ2-7 TRBV7-2
ASYPSGSSYNEQF TRBJ2-1 TRBV5-1
ASSPWTAEQSPLH TRBJ1-6 TRBV7-9
ASRGGQGTETQY TRBJ2-5 TRBV6-6
ASSVTVQETQY TRBJ2-5 TRBV9
ASSSDSVGDTQY TRBJ2-3 TRBV7-7
ASSFGQGYGYT TRBJ1-2 TRBV5-6
ASSPRGVNTEAF TRBJ1-1 TRBV18
ASSRGGRGAF TRBJ1-1 TRBV28
ASSLWGTGLPGSGEAF TRBJ1-1 TRBV27
ASSLWRNSPLH TRBJ1-6 TRBV7-2
ASSTPIRYGYT TRBJ1-2 TRBV19
ASRDRRGIVGQETQY TRBJ2-5 TRBV19
AWGQGGTGANGLT TRBJ2-6 TRBV30
ASITAGGRQETQY TRBJ2-5 TRBV2
AWSKGLATTGELF TRBJ2-2 TRBV30
AWTTGSSYNEQF TRBJ2-1 TRBV30
ASSFPWTGGPEAF TRBJ1-1 TRBV5-8
ASSLNGGQRTGELF TRBJ2-2 TRBV7-8
ASSLLDRVKETQY TRBJ2-5 TRBV7-8
ASSFPRLAGPQDEQF TRBJ2-1 TRBV7-2
ASSSRQIDQPQH TRBJ1-5 TRBV2
ASSLESAGGQY TRBJ2-7 TRBV5-1
ASSTPTGGQPQH TRBJ1-5 TRBV19
ASSVAGSGGAGELF TRBJ2-2 TRBV9
ASSRTVKGLAGGDEQY TRBJ2-7 TRBV4-2
SVGPFGSGAYEQY TRBJ2-7 TRBV29-1
ASSSAPGGKGAYEQY TRBJ2-7 TRBV28
AWSPTGNQPQH TRBJ1-5 TRBV30
ASSYSPTGTYEQY TRBJ2-7 TRBV6-5
ASSQVELYNEQF TRBJ2-1 TRBV4-1
ASSLAGGLYEQY TRBJ2-7 TRBV27
ASSLYGDSANEKLF TRBJ1-4 TRBV7-9
ASTTSSSGGTEAF TRBJ1-1 TRBV6-5
ASKQLAGGQETQY TRBJ2-5 TRBV5-1
SVSIDRDDGYT TRBJ1-2 TRBV29-1
ASSGTDPTDTQY TRBJ2-3 TRBV5-1
ASSYSWVGGYGYT TRBJ1-2 TRBV6-5
ASSYLGAGVQETQY TRBJ2-5 TRBV6-5
ASSSPRTAWNTEAF TRBJ1-1 TRBV7-2
ASRRATGYYGYT TRBJ1-2 TRBV25-1
ASSRQNQIYGYT TRBJ1-2 TRBV28
ASSPGQANSPLH TRBJ1-6 TRBV5-1
ASTHGIGIPGELF TRBJ2-2 TRBV9
ASSPGSYEQY TRBJ2-7 TRBV7-6
ASSPPDRGKLF TRBJ1-4 TRBV18
AISESGRAGQPQH TRBJ1-5 TRBV10-3
ASKSGGTEAF TRBJ1-1 TRBV27
ATSRIGTPRSLEQY TRBJ2-7 TRBV15
ASSAGTGINYGYT TRBJ1-2 TRBV6-1
AWGGTGNEQY TRBJ2-7 TRBV30